The TCR beta chain described here comes from a study of Graves' ophthalmopathy and Graves' hyperthyroidism. The sequenced template was RNA, covering the TCR beta CDR3 region. RT-PCR in the first round used HTBI primers; a second-round multiplex PCR followed. From the multiplex PCR reads, TCRdb called clonotypes with MiXCR, one entry per CDR3 protein. The sample lists over 150,000 distinct CDR3 sequences, over 35% occurring once. This CDR3 comprises 15 residues. Germline V CDR1 and CDR2: LNHNV, YYDKDF (reference sequence). With V trimmed by 3 bases and J by 9 bases, 6 bases remained unmatched. This clonotype was picked up many times.

The TCR comes from a middle-aged woman with Graves' ophthalmopathy. The J gene is TRBJ2-2, the V gene TRBV15, with 11 bases aligning to TRBD2. Sequencing was carried out using peripheral blood. CDR3 bases: TGTGCCACCAGCAGGGCTACTAGCGGGAGAAGGGAGCTGTTTTTT. It yields the protein CATSRATSGRRELFF.